Shown below are 8 T cell receptor beta chains from a single sample sequenced in a study of cytomegalovirus exposure and HLA in healthy donors. It was with 60 Vbeta and 13 Jbeta primers that the PCR ran. Here immunoSEQ multiplex PCR was the method, and the copy in TCRdb shows in-frame clones only, minus some. The data contain about 190,000 clones, less than 90% of them singletons. Sequencing was done on a sample of PBMCs. The receptor set was obtained from a man between 45 and 60 years old in good health and CMV-seronegative.

This clone was observed once. The chain links TRBV7-8 to TRBJ1-1; 8 bases match TRBD1. This CDR3 region has 13 residues. Germline CDR1 is SGHVS and CDR2 is FQNEAQ. Germline trimming cut 6 bases from V and 4 bases from J; bases unmatched to any gene: 4. In nucleotides, the CDR3 is TGTGCCAGCAGTGCTACAGGGGGCACTGAAGCTTTCTTT. It is translated as CASSATGGTEAFF.

The chain is built from TRBV6-5 and TRBJ1-3; 9 bases align to TRBD1. Germline CDR1 MNHEY, CDR2 SVGAGI. The CDR3 covers 13 residues. J lost 6 bases, V lost 5 bases, and 2 bases had no gene match. Here the CDR3 reads CASSRDRVNTIYF. The CDR3 bases are TGTGCCAGCAGTCGGGACAGGGTAAACACCATATATTTT.

This chain uses TRBV7-2 with TRBJ2-2, with a weak D call TRBD2 (5 bases). V was shortened by 0 bases and J by 6 bases, with 14 bases between the two germline ends. The germline CDR1 and CDR2 sequences are SGHTA and FQGNSA. The CDR3 consists of 16 residues. The CDR3 DNA reads as TGTGCCAGCAGCTTAGCCCTAAAGCGGTCGGCCGGGGAGCTGTTTTTT. Its translation is CASSLALKRSAGELFF.

The chain has TRBV9 and TRBJ2-7; 10 bases are shared with TRBD2. CDR1 is SGDLS and CDR2 is YYNGEE in the germline V gene. J was trimmed by 0 bases and V by 0 bases; bases with no gene match: 3. The CDR3 length is 16 residues. The CDR3 sequence is CASSVGGLADSYEQYF. CDR3 DNA sequence: TGTGCCAGCAGCGTAGGTGGACTAGCGGACTCCTACGAGCAGTACTTC. Supplemented by reference TRBV9 and TRBJ2-7, the full variable domain reads DSGVTQTPKHLITATGQRVTLRCSPRSGDLSVYWYQQSLDQGLQFLIQYYNGEERAKGNILERFSAQQFPDLHSELNLSSLELGDSALYFCASSVGGLADSYEQYFGPGTRLTVT.

V gene TRBV4-3 combines with J gene TRBJ1-2, with 8 bases that match TRBD1. Per germline, CDR1 LGHNA and CDR2 YSLEER. The ends lost 0 bases at V and 7 bases at J; junction bases unmatched: 13. The length of the CDR3 is 17 residues. In nucleotides, the CDR3 is TGCGCCAGCAGCCAAGAGGGAGGACAGGGACATTCTGCTGGCTACACCTTC. Its translation: CASSQEGGQGHSAGYTF.

The genes are TRBV11-2 and TRBJ1-1, with TRBD1 as a possible D gene (5 bases). Germline V lookup: CDR1 SGHAT, CDR2 FQNNGV. This CDR3 is 13 amino acids long. Between the trimmed V and J ends, which lost 1 base and 4 bases, there was a span of 7 bases. The chain's CDR3 is CASSLGGATEAFF. Written as DNA, the CDR3 is TGTGCCAGCAGCTTAGGTGGGGCCACTGAAGCTTTCTTT.

The chain uses TRBV5-1 and TRBJ2-2; maybe TRBD1 (5 bases). V was trimmed by 4 bases and J by 6 bases, leaving 10 bases between them. The CDR3 has 13 residues. The germline V gene has CDR1 SGHRS and CDR2 YFSETQ. The CDR3 bases are TGCGCCAGCAGCCCCACAGGTCCCGGGGAGCTGTTTTTT. Residues: CASSPTGPGELFF.

V is TRBV28 and J is TRBJ1-1; D gene uncertain. V was pared by 2 bases and J by 9 bases, with 10 bases between. Germline values: CDR1 MDHEN, CDR2 SYDVKM. CDR3 size: 12 residues. In DNA, the CDR3 is TGTGCCAGCAGTTTACAGCCACAGAAAGCTTTCTTT. This codes for CASSLQPQKAFF.